The 31 T cell receptor beta chains reported below all come from one sample, sequenced in a study of T cell responses to AZD1222 COVID-19 vaccine. Only in-frame clones appear in the TCRdb table, and some are missing; sequencing was by immunoSEQ multiplex PCR. The sample shows about 100,000 clones, about 91% of them seen only once. Source: peripheral blood, taken on day 0 of AZD1222 vaccination. The receptor set was obtained from an adult in good health.

V gene TRBV30 combines with J gene TRBJ2-3; D possibly corresponds to TRBD2 (5 bases). This CDR3 has 13 amino acids. Trimming pared 2 bases from V and 5 bases from J, leaving 11 bases between. The germline V gene has CDR1 GTSNPN and CDR2 SVGIG (reference sequence). The CDR3 is CAWSPGVGDTQYF. The CDR3 DNA reads TGTGCCTGGAGTCCCGGGGTGGGAGATACGCAGTATTTT.

The genes are TRBV5-4 and TRBJ1-4; the match to TRBD1 covers 7 bases. Trimming took 1 base from V and 5 from J; bases not matched to a gene: 2. The CDR3 is 14 residues long. Germline CDR1 is SGHNT and CDR2 is YYREEE (reference sequence). This CDR3 reads CASSLTGVNEKLFF. In DNA form, the CDR3 reads TGTGCCAGCAGCTTGACAGGGGTAAATGAAAAACTGTTTTTT. The full variable domain, its missing parts supplied by reference TRBV5-4 and TRBJ1-4, is ETGVTQSPTHLIKTRGQQVTLRCSSQSGHNTVSWYQQALGQGPQFIFQYYREEENGRGNFPPRFSGLQFPNYSSELNVNALELDDSALYLCASSLTGVNEKLFFGSGTQLSVL.

This clone was picked up a small number of times. The chain carries TRBV19 and TRBJ1-3; TRBD1 aligns across 9 bases. Per the germline V gene, CDR1 is LNHDA and CDR2 is SQIVND (reference sequence). Germline trimming cut 6 bases from V and 4 bases from J; bases unmatched to any gene: 4. CDR3 size: 14 residues. CDR3: CASRQGADGNTIYF. CDR3 nucleotides: TGTGCCAGTAGACAGGGGGCCGACGGAAACACCATATATTTT.

The chain has TRBV6-2 or TRBV6-3 and TRBJ2-1; D remains unclear. Trimming pared 0 bases from V and 8 bases from J, leaving 5 bases between. Germline V CDR1 and CDR2: MNHEY, SVGEGT. CDR3 length: 12 amino acids. The CDR3 sequence is CASSYSMDEQFF. CDR3 bases: TGTGCCAGCAGTTACTCGATGGATGAGCAGTTCTTC.

V is TRBV30 and J is TRBJ1-1; D is possibly TRBD1 (5 bases). V lost 2 bases and J 3 bases, leaving 10 bases between the germline ends. CDR3 length: 13 residues. Germline lookup yields CDR1 GTSNPN and CDR2 SVGIG (reference sequence). CDR3 protein: CAWSHRGYTEAFF. CDR3 nucleotide sequence: TGTGCCTGGAGTCACCGGGGGTACACTGAAGCTTTCTTT.

The chain links TRBV6-6 to TRBJ1-5; possibly TRBD1 for D (5 bases). The length of the CDR3 is 15 residues. Trimming removed 5 bases from V and 0 bases from J, with 11 bases in between. Germline assignment: CDR1 MNHNY and CDR2 SVGAGI (reference sequence). The CDR3 here is CASSLTDYSNQPQHF. CDR3 bases: TGTGCCAGCAGTCTGACAGACTATAGCAATCAGCCCCAGCATTTT.

V and J are TRBV6-4 and TRBJ2-7; 10 nucleotides match TRBD1. V trimming: 0 bases; J trimming: 2 bases; junction bases outside the gene matches: 10. The CDR3 extends over 18 amino acids. Germline CDR1 MRHNA, CDR2 SNTAGT. The CDR3 protein is CASSDSGQGEPLTYEQYF. Written as DNA, the CDR3 is TGTGCCAGCAGTGACTCAGGACAGGGGGAGCCTCTGACCTACGAGCAGTACTTC.

The chain combines TRBV29-1 with TRBJ2-2; D remains ambiguous. The CDR3 has 13 residues. Germline CDR1 reads SQVTM; CDR2 reads ANQGSEA. V gave up 5 bases and J gave up 2 bases, with 9 bases separating them. The CDR3 here is CSVIDRNTGELFF. DNA for the CDR3: TGCAGCGTTATTGACCGTAACACCGGGGAGCTGTTTTTT.

This clone appeared once. This chain connects TRBV6-5 to TRBJ1-2, with 8 bases identical to TRBD1. The CDR3 covers 13 residues. CDR1 is MNHEY and CDR2 is SVGAGI in the germline V gene. After removal of 7 bases from V and 4 bases from J, the junction contained 5 bases not matched to a gene. CDR3 nucleotide sequence: TGTGCCAGCACTCGACAGGGGATCTATGGCTACACCTTC. It translates to CASTRQGIYGYTF.

V usage is TRBV18 and J usage is TRBJ1-4; TRBD1 might be the D (5 bases). The ends were cut back, 1 base at V and 7 bases at J, with 13 bases in the middle. The germline CDR1 and CDR2 sequences are KGHSH and LQKENI. CDR3 length equals 15 residues. CDR3 bases: TGTGCCAGCTCACCACGGAGTCAAAGGGGTGAAAAACTGTTTTTT. Its translation: CASSPRSQRGEKLFF.

The sample holds one count of this clone. This chain connects TRBV5-1 to TRBJ1-1; D unclear. Deletions cut 0 bases from V and 0 bases from J, with 15 bases between. Germline CDR1 and CDR2: SGHRS and YFSETQ. The CDR3 is made up of 17 amino acids. CDR3 bases: TGCGCCAGCAGCTTGGACAAGGGAATTCCCATGAACACTGAAGCTTTCTTT. This encodes CASSLDKGIPMNTEAFF. The whole variable domain, remainder taken from reference TRBV5-1 and TRBJ1-1, is KAGVTQTPRYLIKTRGQQVTLSCSPISGHRSVSWYQQTPGQGLQFLFEYFSETQRNKGNFPGRFSGRQFSNSRSEMNVSTLELGDSALYLCASSLDKGIPMNTEAFFGQGTRLTVV.

The chain uses TRBV14 and TRBJ1-1; the match to TRBD1 covers 7 bases. CDR3 length: 16 residues. The V gene end was trimmed by 5 bases and the J gene end by 1 base; junction bases not matched to a gene: 10. Germline assignment: CDR1 SGHDN and CDR2 FVKESK. Here the CDR3 reads CASSASRDSWNTEAFF. CDR3 DNA: TGTGCCAGCAGCGCATCCCGGGACAGCTGGAACACTGAAGCTTTCTTT.

CDR3 coding DNA: TGTGCCAGCAGCTTGAGGTGGGGGGATCAGCCCCAGCATTTT. It encodes CASSLRWGDQPQHF. This chain connects TRBV5-8 to TRBJ1-5; TRBD1 might be the D (5 bases). This CDR3 has 14 amino acids. Trimming took off 1 base at V and 5 bases at J, with 10 bases between the two ends. Per germline, CDR1 SGHTS and CDR2 YDEGEE.

As concerns this clone: Different DNA sequences within this sample yield the same CDR3. The chain links TRBV6-1 to TRBJ2-3; the D is unclear. Per the germline V gene, CDR1 is MNHNS and CDR2 is SASEGT. V was trimmed by 2 bases and J by 2 bases, leaving 14 bases between them. This CDR3 contains 16 residues. The CDR3 sequence is CASSEIGRLVTDTQYF. CDR3 nucleotide sequence: TGTGCCAGCAGTGAAATCGGACGGCTAGTCACAGATACGCAGTATTTT.

The CDR3 sequence: CASSVAWRGGFADTQYF. The CDR3 region has the DNA TGTGCCAGCAGCGTAGCTTGGCGGGGGGGCTTCGCAGATACGCAGTATTTT. This chain connects TRBV9 to TRBJ2-3, with 9 bases matching TRBD2. The germline CDR1 and CDR2 sequences are SGDLS and YYNGEE. CDR3 length: 17 amino acids. The junction had 9 bases not matched to a gene; V was cut back by 0 bases and J by 4 bases. Together with reference TRBV9 and TRBJ2-3, the CDR3 gives the full variable domain: DSGVTQTPKHLITATGQRVTLRCSPRSGDLSVYWYQQSLDQGLQFLIQYYNGEERAKGNILERFSAQQFPDLHSELNLSSLELGDSALYFCASSVAWRGGFADTQYFGPGTRLTVL.

The genes are TRBV5-1 and TRBJ2-5, with D possibly matching TRBD2 (5 bases). CDR3 length: 15 residues. Trimming took 4 bases from V and 0 from J, leaving 13 bases between them. Germline V gives CDR1 SGHRS, CDR2 YFSETQ. CDR3 bases: TGCGCCAGCAGCACCACTACTAGATACCAAGAGACCCAGTACTTC. Translated, it gives CASSTTTRYQETQYF.

This chain uses TRBV18 with TRBJ1-1; TRBD1 matches 7 bases. The V gene end was trimmed by 3 bases and the J gene end by 6 bases; junction bases not matched to a gene: 1. Germline V gene data show CDR1 as KGHSH and CDR2 as LQKENI. This CDR3 has 12 residues. CDR3 sequence: CASSPQGAEAFF. CDR3 DNA sequence: TGTGCCAGCTCACCCCAGGGGGCTGAAGCTTTCTTT.

The chain is built from TRBV27 and TRBJ2-7; D may correspond to TRBD1 or TRBD2 (5 bases each). V lost 5 bases and J lost 5, with 28 bases in between. The CDR3 spans 18 residues. Germline CDR1 MNHEY, CDR2 SMNVEV (reference sequence). The DNA of the CDR3 is TGTGCCAGCAGTGAGATTTTAGGGACCCCCTCCGGTCCCCACGAGCAGTACTTC. The encoded protein is CASSEILGTPSGPHEQYF.

J is TRBJ1-1 and V is TRBV5-8; D is uncertain. The CDR3 loop spans 14 amino acids. Per germline, CDR1 SGHTS and CDR2 YDEGEE. Trimming pared 1 base from V and 0 bases from J, leaving 7 bases between. The CDR3 coding sequence is TGTGCCAGCAGCTTGTTACGGTTGAACACTGAAGCTTTCTTT. It translates to CASSLLRLNTEAFF.

Written as DNA, the CDR3 is TGTGCCAGCAATATCGGGGGGCTACACACAGATACGCAGTATTTT. Protein sequence: CASNIGGLHTDTQYF. The chain carries TRBV6-5 and TRBJ2-3; tentative D call: TRBD2 (7 bases). Trimming pared 7 bases from V and 2 bases from J, leaving 16 bases between. Germline V gives CDR1 MNHEY, CDR2 SVGAGI. CDR3 size: 15 residues.

The V call is TRBV11-2, the J call TRBJ1-4; TRBD1 matches 9 bases. With V trimmed by 1 base and J by 8 bases, 8 bases remained unmatched. The germline gives CDR1 SGHAT, CDR2 FQNNGV. The CDR3 covers 16 residues. CDR3 sequence (DNA): TGTGCCAGCAGCTTAGTACGGACAGGGGTGAGGGAAAAACTGTTTTTT. This translates into CASSLVRTGVREKLFF.

The genes are TRBV9 and TRBJ2-1, with 9 positions matching TRBD1. The germline CDR1 and CDR2 sequences are SGDLS and YYNGEE. The V and J ends lost 3 bases and 5 bases, in that order; junction bases with no gene match: 9. This CDR3 comprises 16 residues. The CDR3: CASSAHSGQGDNEQFF. DNA for the CDR3: TGTGCCAGCAGCGCCCACTCGGGACAGGGTGACAATGAGCAGTTCTTC.

The rearrangement uses TRBV19 and TRBJ2-5, with D unresolved. Per germline, CDR1 LNHDA and CDR2 SQIVND (reference sequence). CDR3 length: 14 amino acids. Trimming removed 1 base at V and 2 bases at J, with 8 bases between. CDR3 protein: CASSIVGKQETQYF. For the CDR3, the DNA is TGTGCCAGTAGTATAGTGGGGAAACAAGAGACCCAGTACTTC.

The rearrangement links TRBV7-9 to TRBJ2-5; D possibly corresponds to TRBD2 (5 bases). Germline V gene sequence: CDR1 SEHNR, CDR2 FQNEAQ (reference sequence). The V end lost 7 bases, the J end lost 4 bases, and 13 bases lay between the germline ends. The CDR3 loop spans 13 amino acids. The CDR3: CASTFLATETQYF. The CDR3 DNA reads TGTGCCAGCACTTTCCTAGCTACAGAGACCCAGTACTTC.

V usage is TRBV18 and J usage is TRBJ1-5; perhaps TRBD1 as D (6 bases). The CDR3 sequence is 17 residues long. The V end lost 6 bases, the J end lost 4 bases, and 22 bases lay between the germline ends. CDR1 and CDR2 from the germline V gene are KGHSH and LQKENI. The CDR3 spells CASSLTRQDPANQPQHF. The CDR3 DNA reads as TGTGCCAGCTCGCTGACCAGACAGGACCCAGCAAATCAGCCCCAGCATTTT.

The chain links TRBV7-6 to TRBJ1-1; 8 bases align to TRBD1. Germline assignment: CDR1 SGHVS and CDR2 FNYEAQ. The V and J ends lost 5 bases and 0 bases, in that order; junction bases with no gene match: 5. The CDR3 extends over 15 amino acids. For the CDR3, the DNA is TGTGCCAGCAGCCCCGGACAGGGAGTGAACACTGAAGCTTTCTTT. It is translated as CASSPGQGVNTEAFF.

The chain combines TRBV30 with TRBJ2-7; the match to TRBD2 covers 15 bases. The CDR3 consists of 16 residues. V shed 5 bases, J shed 5 bases, and the junction held 10 bases outside the gene matches. In germline, CDR1 is GTSNPN, CDR2 SVGIG (reference sequence). The CDR3 sequence: CAWRSEGLAGGHEQYF. CDR3 sequence (DNA): TGTGCCTGGCGATCAGAGGGACTAGCGGGGGGCCACGAGCAGTACTTC.

V usage is TRBV9 and J usage is TRBJ2-7; TRBD1 matches at 9 bases. The CDR3 runs to 20 residues. Germline V lookup: CDR1 SGDLS, CDR2 YYNGEE. The J segment lost 1 base and the V segment lost 2 bases, leaving 19 bases of the junction unmatched. CDR3 in amino acids: CASSVLSGTGRRLGSYEQYF. CDR3 coding DNA: TGTGCCAGCAGCGTTCTCTCGGGGACAGGGAGGAGGTTGGGGTCCTACGAGCAGTACTTC. The full variable domain, in which reference TRBV9 and TRBJ2-7 provide the parts outside the CDR3, is DSGVTQTPKHLITATGQRVTLRCSPRSGDLSVYWYQQSLDQGLQFLIQYYNGEERAKGNILERFSAQQFPDLHSELNLSSLELGDSALYFCASSVLSGTGRRLGSYEQYFGPGTRLTVT.

The rearrangement joins TRBV4-1 to TRBJ2-4; D possibly corresponds to TRBD1 (6 bases). Trimming left V 0 bases short and J 0 bases short, with 15 bases between. The germline gives CDR1 MGHRA, CDR2 YSYEKL. This CDR3 is built from 18 residues. CDR3 residues: CASSQDTSQDRAKNIQYF. CDR3 coding DNA: TGCGCCAGCAGCCAAGACACTTCCCAGGACAGAGCCAAAAACATTCAGTACTTC.

The chain employs TRBV29-1 and TRBJ1-4, with D unclear. There are 13 residues in the CDR3. Germline-derived CDR1 and CDR2 are SQVTM and ANQGSEA. The V and J ends lost 4 bases and 0 bases respectively, with 6 bases between them. The chain's CDR3 is CSVVAPTNEKLFF. The CDR3 DNA reads as TGCAGCGTTGTGGCACCAACTAATGAAAAACTGTTTTTT.

This clone was recorded a few times. This sequence joins TRBV12-5 and TRBJ1-1, with 7 bases that match TRBD1. There are 12 residues in the CDR3. V dropped 1 base and J dropped 12; count of bases not matched to a gene: 5. Germline CDR1 and CDR2: LGHNT and FRNRAP. The CDR3 DNA sequence: TGTGCTAGTGGTTTGGAAGGACAGGAGTCTTTCTTT. Protein sequence: CASGLEGQESFF.